Listed below are T cell receptor beta chains from one sample, sequenced in a study of pediatric ulcerative colitis. Clones were read by immunoSEQ multiplex PCR, and TCRdb kept only the in-frame ones, dropping some. The sample consists of about 64,000 clones, more than 60% of them appearing once. Input material: blood. These TCRs come from a boy under 18 with moderate ulcerative colitis. Both conserved end residues are part of each CDR3. Each record gives: D gene, J gene, V gene, clone size, CDR3 protein, CDR3 DNA. The D gene is left open where the match is weak. Size is omitted from some rows. Given values are once, few, many or a class for expanded clones.

NA | TRBJ2-1 | TRBV9 | NA | CASNRSSRQADWQFF | TGTGCCAGCAATAGGTCTTCGAGGCAGGCCGACTGGCAGTTCTTC
NA | TRBJ1-4 | TRBV27 | NA | CASSFGFNEKLFF | TGTGCCAGCAGTTTTGGCTTTAACGAAAAACTGTTTTTT
NA | TRBJ1-1 | TRBV9 | NA | CASSVVAGTEAFF | TGTGCCAGCAGCGTAGTGGCAGGCACTGAAGCTTTCTTT
NA | TRBJ2-3 | TRBV7-2 | NA | CASRLVDTQYF | TGTGCCAGCAGGCTAGTCGATACGCAGTATTTT
NA | TRBJ1-2 | TRBV6-1 | NA | CASSEFGGGNYGYTF | TGTGCCAGCAGTGAATTCGGGGGAGGTAACTATGGCTACACCTTC
NA | TRBJ2-1 | TRBV7-9 | NA | CASSRDTPHEQFF | TGTGCCAGCAGCCGAGATACGCCCCATGAGCAGTTCTTC
TRBD2 | TRBJ2-7 | TRBV5-1 | NA | CASSLGGGVSSYEQYF | TGCGCCAGCAGCTTGGGCGGGGGGGTGAGCTCCTACGAGCAGTACTTC
NA | TRBJ1-1 | TRBV27 | NA | CASSLMRGTEAFF | TGTGCCAGCAGTTTAATGCGTGGGACTGAAGCTTTCTTT
NA | TRBJ1-4 | TRBV9 | few | CASSTTGTNEKLFF | TGTGCCAGCAGCACTACGGGTACTAATGAAAAACTGTTTTTT
NA | TRBJ1-1 | TRBV12-5 | NA | CASGLVQAVNTEAFF | TGTGCTAGTGGTTTGGTACAGGCTGTAAACACTGAAGCTTTCTTT
TRBD1 | TRBJ1-5 | TRBV6-6 | NA | CASSYSGTGGMGPQHF | TGTGCCAGCAGTTACTCCGGGACAGGGGGGATGGGACCCCAGCATTTT
NA | TRBJ2-7 | TRBV28 | NA | CASSFGTAAYEQYF | TGTGCCAGCAGTTTCGGGACTGCCGCCTACGAGCAGTACTTC
TRBD1 | TRBJ1-6 | TRBV18 | NA | CASSPQGTDNSPLHF | TGTGCCAGCTCACCACAAGGGACAGACAATTCACCCCTCCACTTT
TRBD1 | TRBJ2-7 | TRBV29-1 | NA | CSVGTGMNVYEQYF | TGCAGCGTAGGGACAGGGATGAATGTATACGAGCAGTACTTC
TRBD2 | TRBJ2-7 | TRBV6-5 | NA | CASRAEAGAREQYF | TGTGCCAGCAGGGCTGAGGCGGGAGCTCGGGAGCAGTACTTC
NA | TRBJ1-1 | TRBV6-4 | NA | CSPPRGGVKNTEAFF | TGTAGCCCCCCGAGGGGCGGAGTTAAGAACACTGAAGCTTTCTTT
NA | TRBJ2-1 | TRBV7-8 | NA | CASSLGTGGLYNEQFF | TGTGCCAGCAGCTTAGGGACTGGGGGCCTTTACAATGAGCAGTTCTTC
NA | TRBJ1-1 | TRBV28 | few | CASRGRDAFF | TGTGCCAGCAGGGGTCGAGATGCTTTCTTT
TRBD1 | TRBJ2-7 | TRBV10-3 | NA | CAISADRGSYEQYF | TGTGCCATCAGTGCGGACAGGGGTTCCTACGAGCAGTACTTC
NA | TRBJ2-6 | TRBV9 | NA | CASSSSSSGANVLTF | TGTGCCAGCAGCTCCAGCAGCTCTGGGGCCAACGTCCTGACTTTC
NA | TRBJ2-7 | TRBV30 | NA | CAWKKDGRRDEQYF | TGTGCCTGGAAGAAGGACGGCCGGCGGGACGAGCAGTACTTC
NA | TRBJ1-2 | TRBV27 | NA | CASSYGGGGGYTF | TGTGCCAGCAGCTACGGGGGGGGCGGCGGCTACACCTTC
NA | TRBJ2-7 | TRBV19 | NA | CASSITGDYEQYF | TGTGCCAGTAGTATTACAGGAGACTACGAGCAGTACTTC
TRBD2 | TRBJ2-7 | TRBV7-8 | few | CASSLGLAGSLYEQYF | TGTGCCAGCAGCTTAGGACTAGCGGGTTCTTTGTACGAGCAGTACTTC
NA | TRBJ1-2 | TRBV29-1 | NA | CSLWGGYGYTF | TGCAGCCTATGGGGGGGTTATGGCTACACCTTC
NA | TRBJ2-5 | TRBV7-9 | NA | CASGTGREYQETQYF | TGTGCCAGCGGTACGGGCAGGGAGTACCAAGAGACCCAGTACTTC
TRBD2 | TRBJ2-2 | TRBV7-6 | NA | CASSLEGTSGSAGELFF | TGTGCCAGCAGCTTAGAGGGGACTAGCGGGAGCGCCGGGGAGCTGTTTTTT
TRBD2 | TRBJ2-1 | TRBV2 | few | CASRREGLAQFF | TGTGCCAGCAGGCGGGAGGGGCTTGCACAGTTCTTC
TRBD1 | TRBJ1-1 | TRBV18 | NA | CASSIGTGAPGAFF | TGTGCCAGCTCCATCGGGACAGGGGCCCCAGGAGCTTTCTTT
NA | TRBJ2-1 | TRBV13 | NA | CASSLAGNEQFF | TGTGCCAGCAGCTTAGCAGGTAATGAGCAGTTCTTC
TRBD2 | TRBJ2-3 | TRBV27 | NA | CASSSSGRAESQYF | TGTGCCAGCAGTTCTAGCGGGAGGGCTGAATCGCAGTATTTT
NA | TRBJ1-3 | TRBV5-6 | NA | CASSLASVRNTIYF | TGTGCCAGCAGCTTGGCGTCCGTCAGAAACACCATATATTTT
TRBD1 | TRBJ1-5 | TRBV5-5 | few | CASSLVPVDRGRNQPQHF | TGTGCCAGCAGCTTGGTCCCTGTAGACAGGGGGCGGAATCAGCCCCAGCATTTT
NA | TRBJ1-2 | TRBV18 | NA | CASSHRESVDGYTF | TGTGCCAGCTCCCACAGGGAAAGCGTGGATGGCTACACCTTC
NA | TRBJ1-2 | TRBV2 | NA | CASSEVGGDGYTF | TGTGCCAGCAGTGAAGTTGGGGGGGATGGCTACACCTTC
TRBD2 | TRBJ2-2 | TRBV27 | NA | CASSGTRGGTGELFF | TGTGCCAGCAGTGGGACTAGGGGGGGCACCGGGGAGCTGTTTTTT
TRBD1 | TRBJ2-7 | TRBV2 | NA | CASRPRPGQGRNEQYF | TGTGCCAGCAGACCCCGACCGGGACAGGGGAGGAACGAGCAGTACTTC
NA | TRBJ1-6 | TRBV28 | few | CASRDTPNGVHF | TGTGCCAGCAGAGATACTCCGAACGGGGTCCACTTT
TRBD1 | TRBJ1-4 | TRBV6-5 | once | CASSSTGATNEKLFF | TGTGCCAGCAGTTCCACAGGGGCCACTAATGAAAAACTGTTTTTT
NA | TRBJ2-7 | TRBV18 | few | CASSPHSYEQYF | TGTGCCAGCTCACCGCACTCCTACGAGCAGTACTTC
TRBD1 | TRBJ2-7 | TRBV9 | NA | CASSVGDRDLHYEQYF | TGTGCCAGCAGCGTAGGAGACAGGGATTTACACTACGAGCAGTACTTC
TRBD2 | TRBJ2-7 | TRBV5-1 | few | CASSLDRAGGDEQYF | TGCGCCAGCAGCTTGGATCGAGCGGGGGGCGACGAGCAGTACTTC
NA | TRBJ2-5 | TRBV5-1 | NA | CASSLLGQETQYF | TGCGCCAGCAGCTTGCTGGGCCAAGAGACCCAGTACTTC
TRBD1 | TRBJ2-4 | TRBV30 | few | CAWTRQGMAKNIQYF | TGTGCCTGGACCCGACAGGGTATGGCCAAAAACATTCAGTACTTC
NA | TRBJ2-4 | TRBV4-1 | NA | CASSQLNLLAKNIQYF | TGCGCCAGCAGCCAATTAAACCTTCTAGCCAAAAACATTCAGTACTTC